Listed below are T cell receptor beta chains from one sample, sequenced in a study of blood T cell repertoires in COVID-19. Measured with immunoSEQ multiplex PCR; TCRdb has only the in-frame clones, and not every one. The repertoire holds approximately 250,000 clones, with nearly 85% as singletons. Source material: peripheral blood. These receptors came from a human donor in a cohort sampled during active COVID-19. Both conserved end residues are part of each CDR3. The D gene is left open where the match is weak. Part of the rows lack a size; the others show once, few, many or a class for expanded clones.

size,D,V,J,DNA,CDR3
.,TRBD2,TRBV13,TRBJ2-7,TGTGCCAGCAGCTTCGGGACTAGCGGGGGAAACTACGAGCAGTACTTC,CASSFGTSGGNYEQYF
.,TRBD2,TRBV18,TRBJ2-7,TGTGCCAGCTCGCCAGCTCTCGGCGGGGGGACCTCGGACGAGCAGTACTTC,CASSPALGGGTSDEQYF
.,TRBD1,TRBV5-1,TRBJ1-1,TGCGCCAGCAGCTCCCCCCGGACAGGGGAACTGAACACTGAAGCTTTCTTT,CASSSPRTGELNTEAFF
.,.,TRBV7-9,TRBJ2-1,TGTGCCAGCAGCCCAACCTCTGACAATTACAATGAGCAGTTCTTC,CASSPTSDNYNEQFF
few,.,TRBV30,TRBJ2-5,TGTGCCTGGAGTGCTTGGGGTGGAGGGCACCAAGAGACCCAGTACTTC,CAWSAWGGGHQETQYF
.,TRBD2,TRBV2,TRBJ2-3,TGTGCCAGCAGTGAAGTGGGACTAATGTCCGCAGATACGCAGTATTTT,CASSEVGLMSADTQYF
.,.,TRBV2,TRBJ2-5,TGTGCCAGCAGTGAGCTGAGGGGGGGGGAGACCCAGTACTTC,CASSELRGGETQYF
.,.,TRBV30,TRBJ1-2,TGTGCCTGGCGCCTTGGGGGGACTAACTATGGCTACACCTTC,CAWRLGGTNYGYTF
.,.,TRBV4-1,TRBJ2-3,TGCGCCAGCAGCCAAGGACTGCTCACAGATACGCAGTATTTT,CASSQGLLTDTQYF
once,TRBD2,TRBV9,TRBJ2-1,TGTGCCAGCAGCCCCAGTGGGGGGGTAAGCTACAATGAGCAGTTCTTC,CASSPSGGVSYNEQFF
once,TRBD2,TRBV6-4,TRBJ2-1,TGTGCCAGCAGTGACCAAGCGGGGGACTACAATGAGCAGTTCTTC,CASSDQAGDYNEQFF
.,.,TRBV11-2,TRBJ2-6,TGTGCCAGCAGCAGGGGGGGTGGTGGGGCCAACGTCCTGACTTTC,CASSRGGGGANVLTF
.,.,TRBV2,TRBJ1-2,TGTGCCAGCAGTGAAACCCGGGCCCGGGGCTATGGCTACACCTTC,CASSETRARGYGYTF
once,TRBD1,TRBV27,TRBJ2-5,TGTGCCAGCAGCTTGCGGACAGGGCAAGAGACCCAGTACTTC,CASSLRTGQETQYF
few,.,TRBV6-1,TRBJ2-3,TGTGCCAGCAGTGAAAGGAGGGTGGATACGCAGTATTTT,CASSERRVDTQYF
.,TRBD1,TRBV5-4,TRBJ1-1,TGTGCCAGCAGCTGGGGGACAGGGGATATCACTGAAGCTTTCTTT,CASSWGTGDITEAFF
.,TRBD1,TRBV7-2,TRBJ1-2,TGTGCCAGCAGCTTGGGGACAGGGGGTCTGGATGGCTACACCTTC,CASSLGTGGLDGYTF
many,.,TRBV28,TRBJ2-7,TGTGCCAGCAGTTTCGGCTTCCGGGACTGGAGCTCCTACGAGCAGTACTTC,CASSFGFRDWSSYEQYF
once,.,TRBV10-3,TRBJ2-2,TGTGCCATCACGTCCGGGGACACCGGGGAGCTGTTTTTT,CAITSGDTGELFF
once,TRBD2,TRBV19,TRBJ2-1,TGTGCCAGTAGTAGCGGTGTCGGGAGGGCGAATGAGCAGTTCTTC,CASSSGVGRANEQFF
.,.,TRBV12-3/TRBV12-4,TRBJ2-7,TGTGCCAGCAGCCGAGACAGGCTCTACGAGCAGTACTTC,CASSRDRLYEQYF
few,TRBD1,TRBV7-9,TRBJ1-3,TGTGCCAGCAGCGCATCGGGACAGCCTCCCTCTGGAAACACCATATATTTT,CASSASGQPPSGNTIYF
.,TRBD2,TRBV10-3,TRBJ2-5,TGTGCCATCAGTGAGAACCCTCCGGGACTAGCGGGAAAAGAGACCCAGTACTTC,CAISENPPGLAGKETQYF
.,.,TRBV30,TRBJ1-5,TGTGCCTGGAGCGCACAGGATCAGCCCCAGCATTTT,CAWSAQDQPQHF